The next 18 T cell receptor beta chains were all read from a single sample in a study of T cells in Graves' hyperthyroidism and ophthalmopathy. RNA transcripts served as the template for amplifying TCR beta CDR3 regions. RT-PCR in the first round (using the HTBI primer set) targeted the TCR CDR3. TCRdb re-called the multiplex PCR reads with MiXCR, one entry per CDR3 protein. In the table there are 300,000 to 350,000 distinct CDR3 sequences, around 23% of which are singletons. Sequencing was done on a sample of blood. The receptors originated from a woman aged 50 to 60 with Graves' hyperthyroidism.

The chain links TRBV3-1 to TRBJ2-3, with 8 bases identical to TRBD2. The CDR3 covers 16 residues. V was pared by 0 bases and J by 4 bases, with 6 bases of the junction left unmatched. Germline values: CDR1 LGHDT, CDR2 YNNKEL (reference sequence). Here the CDR3 DNA reads TGTGCCAGCAGCCAAGACGGGGGGGGCGGCGCAGATACGCAGTATTTT. It translates to CASSQDGGGGADTQYF.

This clonotype was seen more than once but under ten times. J is TRBJ1-2 and V is TRBV6-2 or TRBV6-3; possible D gene TRBD1, 5 bases. Germline CDR1 reads MNHEY; CDR2 reads SVGEGT. This CDR3 comprises 14 residues. The V and J ends lost 4 bases and 2 bases respectively, with 11 bases between them. The chain's CDR3 is CASSWGRANYGYTF. CDR3 nucleotide sequence: TGTGCCAGCAGTTGGGGCAGGGCAAACTATGGCTACACCTTC.

This clonotype has at least ten counts. CDR3 coding DNA: TGCAGTGCTAGAGCCCTAGGGGCAAATAGCAATCAGCCCCAGCATTTT. It is translated as CSARALGANSNQPQHF. V is TRBV20-1 and J is TRBJ1-5; D might be TRBD1 (5 bases). Per the germline V gene, CDR1 is DFQATT and CDR2 is SNEGSKA (reference sequence). The CDR3 has 16 residues. V was shortened by 1 base and J by 0 bases, with 13 bases between the two germline ends.

This clonotype has a count of ten or more. This chain uses TRBV18 with TRBJ2-5, with 8 nucleotides matching TRBD1. The germline gives CDR1 KGHSH, CDR2 LQKENI. The CDR3 is 15 amino acids. V lost 3 bases and J lost 2; bases outside the gene matches: 5. CDR3 in amino acids: CASSPTGGRQETQYF. In nucleotides, the CDR3 is TGTGCCAGCTCACCTACAGGGGGGAGACAAGAGACCCAGTACTTC.

A note on this clonotype: The junction departs from the called germline gene at one end, perhaps through a read error. This rearrangement joins TRBV28 to TRBJ2-7; no clear D gene. Per germline, CDR1 MDHEN and CDR2 SYDVKM. The CDR3 covers 12 residues. The CDR3 is CAGRASGSEQYF. CDR3 DNA sequence: TGTGCCGGCAGAGCTAGTGGTAGCGAGCAGTACTTC.

This clonotype has at least ten counts. This chain joins TRBV12-3 or TRBV12-4 and TRBJ2-1; D may be TRBD1 or TRBD2 (5 bases each). The CDR3 extends over 14 amino acids. Between the trimmed V and J ends, which lost 11 bases and 4 bases, there was a span of 18 bases. The CDR3 coding sequence is TGTGCCTCCACCTGGGGGTCTCGGTACAATGAGCAGTTCTTC. Translation gives CASTWGSRYNEQFF.

This clonotype was detected only a few times. The V gene is TRBV29-1, the J gene TRBJ2-3; a possible D gene is TRBD2 (5 bases). The germline V gene encodes CDR1 SQVTM and CDR2 ANQGSEA. Trimming took 6 bases from V and 0 from J, leaving 7 bases between them. The CDR3 covers 12 residues. DNA for the CDR3: TGCAGCGTCGGACTTAGCACAGATACGCAGTATTTT. This translates into CSVGLSTDTQYF.

The sample holds many counts of this clonotype. The chain couples TRBV6-1 to TRBJ1-2, with 9 bases matching TRBD1. The CDR3 length is 14 residues. CDR1 is MNHNS, CDR2 SASEGT, per germline. V was pared by 5 bases and J by 7 bases, with 8 bases of the junction left unmatched. The CDR3, as DNA: TGTGCCAGCAGTACGAGGACAGGGGTGTCTGGCTACACCTTC. Translation: CASSTRTGVSGYTF.

This clonotype was counted many times. The rearrangement uses TRBV6-1 and TRBJ2-7; D unclear. There are 12 residues in the CDR3. In germline, CDR1 is MNHNS, CDR2 SASEGT. Trimming shortened V by 6 bases and J by 7 bases, and 13 bases separated the two germline ends. CDR3: CASSDRRSEQYF. As DNA, the CDR3 is TGTGCCAGCAGCGATAGACGAAGTGAGCAGTACTTC.

The chain combines TRBV30 with TRBJ2-1; possibly TRBD2 for D (6 bases). The length of the CDR3 is 11 residues. Trimming stripped 4 bases from V and 13 bases from J, with 14 bases between. Looked up from germline, CDR1 is GTSNPN and CDR2 is SVGIG (reference sequence). This CDR3 is CAWMAGGDQFF. CDR3 nucleotides: TGTGCCTGGATGGCGGGCGGGGATCAGTTCTTC.

This clonotype was recorded at least ten times. The chain is built from TRBV5-1 and TRBJ2-3; unclear D gene. Germline lookup yields CDR1 SGHRS and CDR2 YFSETQ. V was shortened by 4 bases and J by 0 bases, with 12 bases between the two germline ends. The CDR3 is made up of 15 amino acids. DNA for the CDR3: TGCGCCAGCAGCCCAGACGGACGCAGCACAGATACGCAGTATTTT. The encoded protein is CASSPDGRSTDTQYF.

This clonotype was seen at least ten times. The V call is TRBV28, the J call TRBJ2-7, with 9 bases identical to TRBD2. Germline values: CDR1 MDHEN, CDR2 SYDVKM. Germline trimming cut 6 bases from V and 7 bases from J; bases unmatched to any gene: 10. CDR3 size: 14 residues. This chain's CDR3 is CASRSLAGISEQYF. The CDR3 DNA sequence: TGTGCCAGCAGGTCTCTAGCGGGAATCTCTGAGCAGTACTTC.

The V and J genes are TRBV2 and TRBJ1-2, with D possibly TRBD1 on 5 matching bases. There are 9 residues in the CDR3. Germline loops: CDR1 SNHLY, CDR2 FYNNEI. V gave up 11 bases and J gave up 7 bases, with 8 bases separating them. The CDR3 DNA reads as TGTGCCGGAAGGGGTGGCTACACCTTC. This codes for CAGRGGYTF.

CDR3: CASIQTANNSPLHF. The CDR3 nucleotides read TGTGCCAGCATCCAGACTGCAAATAATTCACCCCTCCACTTT. The V call is TRBV6-2 or TRBV6-3, the J call TRBJ1-6; D call uncertain. The germline gives CDR1 MNHEY, CDR2 SVGEGT. Trimming pared 7 bases from V and 5 bases from J, leaving 12 bases between. The CDR3 consists of 14 residues.

This clonotype was counted many times. CDR3 sequence (DNA): TGTGCCAGCAGCTTAGATTCCGAGTTCTATGGCTACACCTTC. Its protein is CASSLDSEFYGYTF. This chain connects TRBV11-2 to TRBJ1-2, with no clear D. Germline V gene data show CDR1 as SGHAT and CDR2 as FQNNGV. The V end was cut by 0 bases, the J end by 4 bases, with 9 bases between. The CDR3 totals 14 residues.

The genes are TRBV28 and TRBJ1-3; no clear D gene. The germline V gene has CDR1 MDHEN and CDR2 SYDVKM. V lost 6 bases and J 2 bases, leaving 17 bases between the germline ends. The CDR3 contains 16 residues. This chain's CDR3 is CASSKGSRVTGNTIYF. The CDR3, as DNA: TGTGCCAGCAGCAAGGGTTCAAGGGTAACTGGAAACACCATATATTTT.

This clonotype was counted only a few times. As DNA, the CDR3 is TGTGCCAGCAGTTTTACCGGGAGTAAAGAGACCCAGTACTTC. Translation: CASSFTGSKETQYF. The chain has TRBV12-3 or TRBV12-4 and TRBJ2-5, with D possibly TRBD2 on 6 matching bases. V was cut by 3 bases and J by 3 bases, with 11 bases left in between. The CDR3 is 14 amino acids.

This chain joins TRBV27 and TRBJ1-1; D uncertain. CDR3 size: 15 residues. Per germline, CDR1 MNHEY and CDR2 SMNVEV (reference sequence). Trimming took 5 bases from V and 6 from J, leaving 19 bases between them. In DNA form, the CDR3 reads TGTGCCAGCAGTCCCACACCCACCAGAAAGGCTGAAGCTTTCTTT. This gives the protein CASSPTPTRKAEAFF.